One and the same sample provided the 15 T cell receptor beta chains below, sequenced in a study of T cells in Graves' hyperthyroidism and ophthalmopathy (dated by TCRdb to the late 2010s). Library generation was performed with multiplex PCR. TCRdb names Illumina HiSeq 2000 as the instrument used. Amplification of TCR beta CDR3 regions was carried out from RNA transcripts. The TCR CDR3 was subjected to a first round of RT-PCR using the HTBI primer set and the Qiagen OneStep RT-PCR kit. The public reads were reprocessed in TCRdb via fastp at Q25 and MiXCR, keeping in-frame beta chains. Every CDR3 protein is listed once, alongside the most common genes and DNA of its rows. Recorded for this sample are around 190,000 distinct CDR3 sequences; about 18% of them occurred a single time. The leading ten clones occupy about 29% of the sample. Sequenced material: blood. The receptors derive from a woman between 45 and 65 years old with Graves' hyperthyroidism.

At least ten counts were recorded for this clonotype. V and J are TRBV20-1 and TRBJ2-4; D is unresolved. The CDR3 totals 15 residues. The germline gives CDR1 DFQATT, CDR2 SNEGSKA (reference sequence). Trimming shortened V by 0 bases and J by 1 base, and 10 bases separated the two germline ends. CDR3 coding DNA: TGCAGTGCTAGAGATCCTAACGGGGCCAAAAACATTCAGTACTTC. This sequence encodes CSARDPNGAKNIQYF.

This chain connects TRBV6-4 to TRBJ1-2, with 7 bases aligning to TRBD1. CDR1 is MRHNA, CDR2 SNTAGT, per germline. Losses at the gene ends were 3 bases for V and 4 bases for J; bases not matched to a gene: 8. The CDR3 runs to 15 residues. For the CDR3, the DNA is TGTGCCAGCAGTGAAGGGACAGACGGGAGCTATGGCTACACCTTC. Encoded protein: CASSEGTDGSYGYTF.

This clonotype was seen at least ten times. J is TRBJ2-2 and V is TRBV20-1, with 7 bases fitting TRBD1. With 6 bases clipped from V and 3 bases from J, the junction kept 7 bases outside the gene matches. The germline V gene has CDR1 DFQATT and CDR2 SNEGSKA (reference sequence). This CDR3 has 14 residues. The CDR3 nucleotides read TGCAGTGCCAGTGACAGGGTGGACACCGGGGAGCTGTTTTTT. Its translation: CSASDRVDTGELFF.

This clonotype came up many times. A read error is possible here, since a much larger clone lies one base away. This sequence joins TRBV6-5 and TRBJ1-1, with D possibly matching TRBD1 (6 bases). This CDR3 comprises 13 residues. Deletions cut 2 bases from V and 7 bases from J, with 11 bases between. CDR1 is MNHEY and CDR2 is SVGAGI in the germline V gene. The chain's CDR3 is CASSYRGAVEAFF. CDR3 sequence (DNA): TGTGCCAGCAGTTACCGGGGGGCGGTTGAAGCTTTCTTT.

This clonotype was detected a few times. The V gene is TRBV4-1, the J gene TRBJ2-3, with 10 bases matching TRBD2. Trimming cost V 1 base and J 5 bases; bases outside gene matches: 9. Germline CDR1 reads MGHRA; CDR2 reads YSYEKL. This CDR3 is built from 17 residues. CDR3 DNA: TGCGCCAGCAGCCAAGTGGGGCTCGGGACTAGCGTAGATACGCAGTATTTT. Translating it yields CASSQVGLGTSVDTQYF.

The chain combines TRBV12-3 or TRBV12-4 with TRBJ1-2, with D unresolved. V lost 4 bases and J 1 base, leaving 7 bases between the germline ends. CDR3 length: 13 residues. CDR3 protein: CASSSQFNYGYTF. For the CDR3, the DNA is TGTGCCAGCAGTTCTCAGTTTAACTATGGCTACACCTTC.

The rearrangement links TRBV9 to TRBJ1-3; D is ambiguous. The CDR3 runs to 12 residues. Germline V gene sequence: CDR1 SGDLS, CDR2 YYNGEE. V lost 3 bases and J 2 bases, leaving 3 bases between the germline ends. CDR3 residues: CASSETGNTIYF. Here the CDR3 DNA reads TGTGCCAGCAGCGAGACTGGAAACACCATATATTTT.

Only one count was recorded for this clonotype. V usage is TRBV7-3 and J usage is TRBJ2-3; unclear D gene. V gave up 2 bases and J gave up 3 bases, with 6 bases separating them. Germline CDR1 and CDR2: SGHTA and FQGTGA. CDR3 length: 13 amino acids. CDR3 sequence reads: CASSLASTDTQYF. The DNA for the CDR3 is TGTGCCAGCAGCTTAGCCTCGACAGATACGCAGTATTTT.

This clonotype was detected many times. The V and J genes are TRBV7-9 and TRBJ1-3; no reliable D call. The CDR3 loop spans 14 amino acids. Trimming left V 4 bases short and J 4 bases short, with 11 bases between. Per the germline V gene, CDR1 is SEHNR and CDR2 is FQNEAQ (reference sequence). CDR3 protein: CASSYTVSGNTIYF. The CDR3 DNA follows: TGTGCCAGCAGCTATACAGTTTCCGGAAACACCATATATTTT.

Many counts were recorded for this clonotype. The J gene is TRBJ1-4, the V gene TRBV3-1; 9 nucleotides match TRBD1. The CDR3 runs to 17 residues. J was trimmed by 6 bases and V by 4 bases; bases with no gene match: 12. Germline assignment: CDR1 LGHDT and CDR2 YNNKEL (reference sequence). DNA of the CDR3: TGTGCCAGCAGCCGTAAGGACAGGGGACGTACGGATGAAAAACTGTTTTTT. Amino acid sequence: CASSRKDRGRTDEKLFF.

Many counts were recorded for this clonotype. This chain connects TRBV6-1 to TRBJ2-7; D is possibly TRBD1 or TRBD2 (5 bases each). This CDR3 region has 14 residues. Germline values: CDR1 MNHNS, CDR2 SASEGT. V was shortened by 2 bases and J by 6 bases, with 14 bases between the two germline ends. CDR3 in DNA: TGTGCCAGCAGTGAATCAGGTAGGGGAGCCGAGCAGTACTTC. Residues: CASSESGRGAEQYF.

This clonotype appeared many times. The CDR3 nucleotides are TGTGCCAGCAGTTTACCCGGAGAAAAACTGTTTTTT. Translation: CASSLPGEKLFF. This chain links TRBV12-3 or TRBV12-4 with TRBJ1-4, with unresolved D. The CDR3 sequence is 12 residues long. The germline V and J ends were trimmed by 2 bases and 8 bases, with 6 bases remaining between them.

This clonotype showed up just a few times. V gene TRBV11-2 combines with J gene TRBJ1-1; maybe TRBD1 (5 bases). CDR3 length: 16 residues. The germline CDR1 and CDR2 sequences are SGHAT and FQNNGV. The ends were cut back, 0 bases at V and 5 bases at J, with 16 bases in the middle. The CDR3 here is CASSLEGGRVGTEAFF. CDR3 DNA sequence: TGTGCCAGCAGCTTAGAAGGCGGCAGGGTGGGAACTGAAGCTTTCTTT.

This clonotype has ten or more counts. The J gene is TRBJ1-1, the V gene TRBV5-6; 10 nucleotides align to TRBD1. The germline CDR1 and CDR2 sequences are SGHDT and YYEEEE. V dropped 3 bases and J dropped 4; count of bases not matched to a gene: 0. The CDR3 has 13 amino acids. CDR3 amino acids: CASSWTGGTEAFF. The CDR3 DNA sequence: TGTGCCAGCAGCTGGACAGGGGGCACTGAAGCTTTCTTT.

The rearrangement uses TRBV28 and TRBJ2-1, with 8 nucleotides matching TRBD2. CDR1 and CDR2 from the germline V gene are MDHEN and SYDVKM. J lost 7 bases, V lost 8 bases, and 10 bases had no gene match. This CDR3 is 14 amino acids long. The CDR3 DNA reads as TGTGCCAGCCACCAAGCGGGAGCCCTGAATGAGCAGTTCTTC. Amino acids: CASHQAGALNEQFF.